The 32 T cell receptor beta chains presented below share a single source sample, sequenced in a study of cytomegalovirus exposure and HLA in healthy donors. Researchers ran the PCR with 60 Vbeta and 13 Jbeta primers. Profiled with immunoSEQ multiplex PCR; TCRdb holds only in-frame clones, not every one. The table includes roughly 120,000 clones, 75% detected once. Specimen: PBMCs. The source is a woman aged 40 to 50 in good health and CMV-seropositive.

The rearrangement links TRBV6-5 to TRBJ1-1; the D is unclear. Per germline, CDR1 MNHEY and CDR2 SVGAGI. CDR3 size: 13 residues. Deletions cut 6 bases from V and 10 bases from J, with 18 bases between. In nucleotides, the CDR3 is TGTGCCAGCAGCCAAAACACCGGACTGTCAGCTTTCTTT. Translating gives CASSQNTGLSAFF.

CDR3 DNA: TGTGCCAGCAGCAAAGCGCCGGCAGGGGGCTCTAGCACAGATACGCAGTATTTT. It yields the protein CASSKAPAGGSSTDTQYF. The V gene is TRBV21-1, the J gene TRBJ2-3; no check of the table's D call, TRBD1, against the DNA was made. TRBV21-1 is assigned pseudogene status. This CDR3 is built from 18 residues.

The chain links TRBV29-1 to TRBJ1-1; D is uncertain. Looked up from germline, CDR1 is SQVTM and CDR2 is ANQGSEA. The V end lost 7 bases, the J end lost 1 base, and 10 bases lay between the germline ends. The CDR3 spans 12 residues. The CDR3 DNA is TGCAGCGCCATCGGGAGGAACACTGAAGCTTTCTTT. Translating gives CSAIGRNTEAFF. The full variable domain, its missing parts supplied by reference TRBV29-1 and TRBJ1-1, is SAVISQKPSRDICQRGTSLTIQCQVDSQVTMMFWYRQQPGQSLTLIATANQGSEATYESGFVIDKFPISRPNLTFSTLTVSNMSPEDSSIYLCSAIGRNTEAFFGQGTRLTVV.

This clone has a handful of counts. The chain carries TRBV5-4 and TRBJ2-3, with 7 nucleotides matching TRBD2. The J segment lost 1 base and the V segment lost 4 bases, leaving 9 bases of the junction unmatched. The CDR3 loop spans 16 amino acids. Germline V gene lookup returns CDR1 SGHNT and CDR2 YYREEE (reference sequence). CDR3 sequence: CASSPELATRTDTQYF. CDR3 bases: TGTGCCAGCAGCCCGGAACTAGCGACCCGCACAGATACGCAGTATTTT. The full variable domain, in which reference TRBV5-4 and TRBJ2-3 provide the parts outside the CDR3, is ETGVTQSPTHLIKTRGQQVTLRCSSQSGHNTVSWYQQALGQGPQFIFQYYREEENGRGNFPPRFSGLQFPNYSSELNVNALELDDSALYLCASSPELATRTDTQYFGPGTRLTVL.

This clone turned up a few times. This chain joins TRBV2 and TRBJ1-1; the D is unclear. The CDR3 runs to 13 residues. Trimming took off 4 bases at V and 3 bases at J, with 9 bases between the two ends. The germline V gene encodes CDR1 SNHLY and CDR2 FYNNEI. DNA of the CDR3: TGTGCCAGCAGTGCGGGGTCCCACACTGAAGCTTTCTTT. Translation gives CASSAGSHTEAFF.

The chain employs TRBV5-6 and TRBJ2-5; TRBD1 agrees at 8 bases. Germline CDR1 reads SGHDT; CDR2 reads YYEEEE. V lost 4 bases and J lost 5; bases outside the gene matches: 7. The CDR3 spans 14 residues. The CDR3 sequence: CASSLLQGVETQYF. Here the CDR3 DNA reads TGTGCCAGCAGCCTCCTACAGGGGGTGGAGACCCAGTACTTC.

This clone was seen only once. The rearrangement uses TRBV19 and TRBJ2-5; D gene uncertain. The CDR3 has 14 residues. Germline V gene data show CDR1 as LNHDA and CDR2 as SQIVND (reference sequence). V was pared by 3 bases and J by 1 base, with 9 bases between. CDR3 coding DNA: TGTGCCAGTAGTATTTCACGCAGCCAAGAGACCCAGTACTTC. Translation: CASSISRSQETQYF.

The chain has TRBV30 and TRBJ1-4; 10 nucleotides line up with TRBD1. The CDR3 contains 14 residues. Germline V gene lookup returns CDR1 GTSNPN and CDR2 SVGIG (reference sequence). Trimming at V came to 2 bases and at J to 7 bases, leaving 4 bases not matched to a gene. CDR3 sequence reads: CAWSSGTGVEKLFF. DNA of the CDR3: TGTGCCTGGAGTTCCGGGACAGGGGTTGAAAAACTGTTTTTT.

This chain connects TRBV25-1 to TRBJ1-3; D gene uncertain. The CDR3 extends over 18 amino acids. Germline V gives CDR1 MGHDK, CDR2 SYGVNS. The V and J ends lost 5 bases and 0 bases respectively, with 20 bases between them. This CDR3 is CASSPTTNDRSSGNTIYF. The CDR3 DNA reads as TGTGCCAGCAGTCCGACTACTAACGACCGTTCCTCTGGAAACACCATATATTTT.

The chain links TRBV2 to TRBJ1-1, with D perhaps TRBD1 (5 bases). There are 11 residues in the CDR3. The V end was cut by 6 bases, the J end by 12 bases, with 14 bases between. CDR1 is SNHLY and CDR2 is FYNNEI in the germline V gene. For the CDR3, the DNA is TGTGCCAGCAGAGAAAAGGGGAATACTTTCTTT. Its translation is CASREKGNTFF.

The chain carries TRBV6-6 and TRBJ2-7; 8 bases agree with TRBD1. V trimming: 6 bases; J trimming: 2 bases; junction bases outside the gene matches: 12. The CDR3 spans 16 residues. From germline, CDR1 is MNHNY and CDR2 SVGAGI (reference sequence). CDR3 residues: CASSPPGQATPYEQYF. The CDR3 nucleotides are TGTGCCAGCAGCCCTCCGGGACAGGCGACCCCCTACGAGCAGTACTTC.

The rearrangement joins TRBV27 to TRBJ1-3; tentatively, D is TRBD1 (6 bases). The V end lost 3 bases, the J end lost 0 bases, and 12 bases lay between the germline ends. Germline V gene data show CDR1 as MNHEY and CDR2 as SMNVEV (reference sequence). This CDR3 is 16 amino acids long. The CDR3 here is CASSFPRGLSGNTIYF. The CDR3 nucleotides read TGTGCCAGCAGTTTTCCCAGGGGTCTCTCTGGAAACACCATATATTTT.

The J gene is TRBJ1-1, the V gene TRBV7-9; 7 nucleotides line up with TRBD1. Germline CDR1 SEHNR, CDR2 FQNEAQ (reference sequence). V trimming: 5 bases; J trimming: 4 bases; junction bases outside the gene matches: 10. The CDR3 totals 15 residues. CDR3 region: CASSDQTGRRTEAFF. Here the CDR3 DNA reads TGTGCCAGCAGCGACCAGACAGGGCGGCGCACTGAAGCTTTCTTT.

The rearrangement uses TRBV10-3 and TRBJ1-2; TRBD1 agrees at 8 bases. With 6 bases clipped from V and 7 bases from J, the junction kept 10 bases outside the gene matches. This CDR3 has 14 amino acids. Germline values: CDR1 ENHRY, CDR2 SYGVKD. The CDR3 nucleotides read TGTGCCATCAGACTAGGACAGGGCGTACCTGGCTACACCTTC. Amino acid sequence: CAIRLGQGVPGYTF.

This chain connects TRBV2 to TRBJ2-7; D is possibly TRBD1 (5 bases). This CDR3 is built from 13 residues. V shed 4 bases and J shed 3 bases, with 10 bases lying between them. Germline lookup yields CDR1 SNHLY and CDR2 FYNNEI. The CDR3 loop reads CASSGAGIYEQYF. CDR3 DNA sequence: TGTGCCAGCAGTGGGGCAGGGATCTACGAGCAGTACTTC.

This sequence joins TRBV7-2 and TRBJ1-1; D remains ambiguous. The CDR3 covers 14 residues. The V gene's germline CDR1 is SGHTA and CDR2 FQGNSA. Trimming removed 1 base at V and 11 bases at J, with 17 bases between. The CDR3 DNA reads TGTGCCAGCAGCTTAGTCTCCCGGGAACGGCTGGCTTTCTTT. It is translated as CASSLVSRERLAFF.

The chain recombines TRBV5-4 with TRBJ2-7; D gene ambiguous. The CDR3 is 11 amino acids. The germline gives CDR1 SGHNT, CDR2 YYREEE (reference sequence). Trimming removed 4 bases from V and 7 bases from J, with 9 bases in between. CDR3 residues: CASSGPWEQYF. The CDR3 DNA is TGTGCCAGCAGCGGCCCTTGGGAGCAGTACTTC.

This chain joins TRBV19 and TRBJ2-7, with D tentatively TRBD1 (6 bases). The CDR3 covers 13 residues. V was clipped by 6 bases and J by 3 bases, with 12 bases between them. CDR1 and CDR2 (germline): LNHDA, SQIVND (reference sequence). This CDR3 is CASSRDMVYEQYF. The CDR3 bases are TGTGCCAGTAGCCGGGACATGGTCTACGAGCAGTACTTC.

This clone occurred a few times. The chain recombines TRBV29-1 with TRBJ2-4; 9 nucleotides agree with TRBD1. The CDR3 is 14 amino acids. CDR1 and CDR2 (germline): SQVTM, ANQGSEA. V lost 7 bases and J lost 3; bases outside the gene matches: 7. CDR3 region: CSAVDRGDKNIQYF. The CDR3 bases are TGCAGCGCCGTGGACAGGGGAGACAAAAACATTCAGTACTTC.

This chain uses TRBV5-1 with TRBJ2-1, with a weak D call TRBD1 (6 bases). The germline gives CDR1 SGHRS, CDR2 YFSETQ. The CDR3 is made up of 15 amino acids. Trimming took 3 bases from V and 3 from J, leaving 13 bases between them. The CDR3 protein is CASSSPKDSYNEQFF. DNA for the CDR3: TGCGCCAGCAGCTCGCCCAAGGACAGCTACAATGAGCAGTTCTTC.

The chain has TRBV5-6 and TRBJ1-2; 7 nucleotides line up with TRBD1. The junction had 4 bases not matched to a gene; V was cut back by 4 bases and J by 4 bases. The CDR3 has 13 amino acids. Germline loops: CDR1 SGHDT, CDR2 YYEEEE. The CDR3 loop reads CASSRDSLYGYTF. The CDR3 region has the DNA TGTGCCAGCAGCAGGGACAGCCTCTATGGCTACACCTTC.

This rearrangement joins TRBV29-1 to TRBJ1-4; 8 bases map to TRBD1. After removal of 1 base from V and 7 bases from J, the junction contained 11 bases not matched to a gene. The CDR3 sequence is 16 residues long. CDR1 and CDR2 from the germline V gene are SQVTM and ANQGSEA. The CDR3 is CSVEGLWGQEGEKLFF. As DNA, the CDR3 is TGCAGCGTTGAAGGTCTATGGGGACAGGAGGGTGAAAAACTGTTTTTT.

This clone came up a few times. The chain recombines TRBV7-6 with TRBJ2-5, with 7 positions matching TRBD2. J gave up 2 bases and V 1 base, and 4 bases lay outside the gene matches. From germline, CDR1 is SGHVS and CDR2 FNYEAQ. There are 15 residues in the CDR3. CDR3 residues: CASSLVAGLQETQYF. The CDR3 DNA reads TGTGCCAGCAGCTTAGTAGCGGGTCTGCAAGAGACCCAGTACTTC.

The V call is TRBV6-6, the J call TRBJ1-5; D unclear. Germline V gene lookup returns CDR1 MNHNY and CDR2 SVGAGI (reference sequence). This CDR3 has 16 amino acids. Between the trimmed V and J ends, which lost 0 bases and 0 bases, there was a span of 9 bases. For the CDR3, the DNA is TGTGCCAGCAGTTACTCGAGAGGGAATAGCAATCAGCCCCAGCATTTT. Its translation is CASSYSRGNSNQPQHF.

The chain carries TRBV5-4 and TRBJ1-2, with D uncertain. CDR1 and CDR2 (germline): SGHNT, YYREEE (reference sequence). CDR3 length: 14 amino acids. V shed 4 bases and J shed 2 bases, with 12 bases lying between them. The CDR3 loop is CASSPRQDNYGYTF. The CDR3 nucleotides are TGTGCCAGCAGCCCGAGACAAGACAACTATGGCTACACCTTC.

This chain joins TRBV19 and TRBJ1-2; TRBD1 agrees at 8 bases. The length of the CDR3 is 14 residues. CDR1 is LNHDA and CDR2 is SQIVND in the germline V gene (reference sequence). V trimming: 8 bases; J trimming: 6 bases; junction bases outside the gene matches: 11. This chain's CDR3 is CASLEVTGVHGYTF. The DNA for the CDR3 is TGTGCCAGTCTCGAAGTGACAGGGGTTCATGGCTACACCTTC. The full variable domain, in which reference TRBV19 and TRBJ1-2 provide the parts outside the CDR3, is DGGITQSPKYLFRKEGQNVTLSCEQNLNHDAMYWYRQDPGQGLRLIYYSQIVNDFQKGDIAEGYSVSREKKESFPLTVTSAQKNPTAFYLCASLEVTGVHGYTFGSGTRLTVV.

V usage is TRBV6-6 and J usage is TRBJ1-1, with D tentatively TRBD1 (6 bases). CDR3 size: 16 residues. The V and J ends lost 6 bases and 4 bases respectively, with 21 bases between them. Germline loops: CDR1 MNHNY, CDR2 SVGAGI (reference sequence). The CDR3 DNA reads as TGTGCCAGCAGCCCCAGGGGACGTTCGGAAAGCACTGAAGCTTTCTTT. Its protein is CASSPRGRSESTEAFF.

The chain is built from TRBV28 and TRBJ2-3, with 11 bases fitting TRBD2. CDR1 and CDR2 from the germline V gene are MDHEN and SYDVKM. Germline trimming cut 2 bases from V and 1 base from J; bases unmatched to any gene: 2. This CDR3 has 16 residues. The CDR3 spells CASSLGTSGGTDTQYF. CDR3 nucleotide sequence: TGTGCCAGCAGTTTAGGGACTAGCGGAGGCACAGATACGCAGTATTTT.

This clone was picked up a small number of times. The chain employs TRBV7-9 and TRBJ1-2; no definite D call. From germline, CDR1 is SEHNR and CDR2 FQNEAQ (reference sequence). V was pared by 5 bases and J by 6 bases, with 7 bases between. This CDR3 is 11 amino acids long. The CDR3 sequence is CASSLTDGYTF. The CDR3 DNA sequence: TGTGCCAGCAGCCTAACAGATGGCTACACCTTC.

The chain is built from TRBV5-1 and TRBJ1-1, with D maybe TRBD1 (5 bases). Looked up from germline, CDR1 is SGHRS and CDR2 is YFSETQ. The CDR3 has 14 amino acids. With 9 bases removed from V and 0 bases from J, the gap between germline ends came to 15 bases. In DNA form, the CDR3 reads TGCGCCACCCGACTGGGGACTGTGAACACTGAAGCTTTCTTT. Its translation is CATRLGTVNTEAFF.

The V call is TRBV7-3, the J call TRBJ2-7; 12 bases match TRBD2. Germline V gene lookup returns CDR1 SGHTA and CDR2 FQGTGA. The CDR3 is 15 residues long. J gave up 6 bases and V 5 bases, and 8 bases lay outside the gene matches. The CDR3 loop is CASSPGLAGWGEQYF. The CDR3, as DNA: TGTGCCAGCAGCCCCGGACTAGCGGGATGGGGCGAGCAGTACTTC.

CDR3 in amino acids: CASSIVQFSGNTIYF. The DNA for the CDR3 is TGTGCCAGTAGTATTGTCCAATTCTCTGGAAACACCATATATTTT. The rearrangement joins TRBV19 to TRBJ1-3, with D hard to call. Germline CDR1 is LNHDA and CDR2 is SQIVND (reference sequence). The germline V and J ends were trimmed by 3 bases and 0 bases, with 9 bases remaining between them. The CDR3 contains 15 residues.